Shown below are 23 T cell receptor beta chains from a single sample sequenced in a study of blood T cell repertoires in COVID-19. This table comes from immunoSEQ multiplex PCR, and its TCRdb copy is limited to in-frame clones, with some not included. The sample includes 170,000 or so clones, 85% to 90% seen only once; the top ten take 9.5% to 15%. The sample comprised peripheral blood. The receptor set was obtained from a woman aged 70-85 years with COVID-19, enrolled during active disease.

The chain recombines TRBV11-1 with TRBJ2-5, with D maybe TRBD2 (5 bases). The germline V gene has CDR1 SGHAT and CDR2 FQDESV (reference sequence). V shed 1 base and J shed 1 base, with 7 bases lying between them. This CDR3 contains 14 residues. CDR3 in amino acids: CASSLGRAQETQYF. CDR3 in DNA: TGTGCCAGCAGCTTAGGGCGGGCCCAAGAGACCCAGTACTTC.

Of note for this clone: Additional DNA sequences in this sample encode the identical CDR3. This sequence joins TRBV18 and TRBJ1-6; 7 nucleotides match TRBD1. The CDR3 has 14 amino acids. Germline loops: CDR1 KGHSH, CDR2 LQKENI. The trim removed 6 bases at V and 5 bases at J, leaving 4 bases unmatched. This CDR3 reads CASSPGQNNSPLHF. In DNA form, the CDR3 reads TGTGCCAGCTCGCCGGGACAGAATAATTCACCCCTCCACTTT. Filled out from reference TRBV18 and TRBJ1-6, the complete variable domain reads NAGVMQNPRHLVRRRGQEARLRCSPMKGHSHVYWYRQLPEEGLKFMVYLQKENIIDESGMPKERFSAEFPKEGPSILRIQQVVRGDSAAYFCASSPGQNNSPLHFGNGTRLTVT.

In DNA, the CDR3 is TGTGCCAGCAGCCAGGATTACAGGGGTGAAAAACTGTTTTTT. Its protein is CASSQDYRGEKLFF. The V gene is TRBV3-1 (or the pseudogene TRBV3-2), the J gene TRBJ1-4, with 7 bases lining up with TRBD1. The trim removed 3 bases at V and 7 bases at J, leaving 5 bases unmatched. CDR3 length equals 14 residues. Germline V gives CDR1 LGHDT, CDR2 YNNKEL (reference sequence).

In nucleotides, the CDR3 is TGTGCCAGCAGTCCGCCAGGGGGCCCCAATGAGCAGTTCTTC. Residues: CASSPPGGPNEQFF. The chain combines TRBV28 with TRBJ2-1; TRBD1 matches 8 bases. The CDR3 has 14 residues. CDR1 MDHEN and CDR2 SYDVKM come from the germline V gene. The V gene end was trimmed by 5 bases and the J gene end by 6 bases; junction bases not matched to a gene: 6.

A few counts support this clone. The chain links TRBV19 to TRBJ1-5; D is perhaps TRBD1 (5 bases). CDR3 length: 14 residues. Trimming left V 5 bases short and J 1 base short, with 9 bases between. Germline CDR1 is LNHDA and CDR2 is SQIVND (reference sequence). The CDR3 DNA sequence: TGTGCCAGTAGTTATCGACAGAGCAATCAGCCCCAGCATTTT. Its translation is CASSYRQSNQPQHF.

The V gene is TRBV28, the J gene TRBJ1-1; the match to TRBD1 covers 8 bases. This CDR3 is built from 18 residues. Germline CDR1 MDHEN, CDR2 SYDVKM. Unmatched junction bases numbered 18, after V lost 2 bases and J lost 7 bases. CDR3 protein: CASSLRRGTGFPALEAFF. CDR3 bases: TGTGCCAGCAGTTTACGGCGTGGGACAGGCTTTCCCGCTCTTGAAGCTTTCTTT.

The V and J genes are TRBV18 and TRBJ2-1, with 7 bases lining up with TRBD1. The CDR3 is 16 amino acids. Trimming at V came to 6 bases and at J to 3 bases, leaving 11 bases not matched to a gene. Germline CDR1 is KGHSH and CDR2 is LQKENI. The DNA for the CDR3 is TGTGCCAGCTCCCGAAAGCAAGGGGGCTACTACAATGAGCAGTTCTTC. Its translation: CASSRKQGGYYNEQFF. Full variable domain (outside the CDR3, taken from reference TRBV18 and TRBJ2-1): NAGVMQNPRHLVRRRGQEARLRCSPMKGHSHVYWYRQLPEEGLKFMVYLQKENIIDESGMPKERFSAEFPKEGPSILRIQQVVRGDSAAYFCASSRKQGGYYNEQFFGPGTRLTVL.

The CDR3, as DNA: TGTGCCAGCAGTCAGGGGGCGGGGAACTATGGCTACACCTTC. As protein: CASSQGAGNYGYTF. This rearrangement joins TRBV2 to TRBJ1-2, with TRBD1 matching 8 bases. This CDR3 contains 14 residues. V was pared by 5 bases and J by 2 bases, with 4 bases of the junction left unmatched. Germline CDR1 reads SNHLY; CDR2 reads FYNNEI.

V and J are TRBV7-2 and TRBJ1-3, with a tentative D call TRBD1 (5 bases). V lost 1 base and J 0 bases, leaving 7 bases between the germline ends. The germline V gene encodes CDR1 SGHTA and CDR2 FQGNSA. The CDR3 is made up of 15 amino acids. The CDR3 region is CASSLGTSSGNTIYF. DNA of the CDR3: TGTGCCAGCAGCTTAGGGACAAGCTCTGGAAACACCATATATTTT.

The chain couples TRBV2 to TRBJ1-3; D gene ambiguous. CDR1 and CDR2 (germline): SNHLY, FYNNEI. The CDR3 totals 13 residues. The V end lost 6 bases, the J end lost 2 bases, and 8 bases lay between the germline ends. CDR3 in DNA: TGTGCCAGCAGACGGGAGACTGGAAACACCATATATTTT. As protein: CASRRETGNTIYF.

The rearrangement joins TRBV5-4 to TRBJ2-1, with 11 bases fitting TRBD1. From germline, CDR1 is SGHNT and CDR2 YYREEE (reference sequence). With V trimmed by 3 bases and J by 7 bases, 0 bases remained unmatched. The length of the CDR3 is 13 residues. CDR3 coding DNA: TGTGCCAGCAGCTGGGACAGGGGGAATGAGCAGTTCTTC. Translating it yields CASSWDRGNEQFF.

This clone was recorded once. The chain has TRBV21-1 and TRBJ2-3; the table's D call of TRBD2 was not tested on the DNA. TRBV21-1 is labeled a pseudogene. The CDR3 runs 16 residues. DNA of the CDR3: TGTGCCAGCAGCAAAGTTGGAGCGGGAGGCACAGATACGCAGTATTTT. Amino acids: CASSKVGAGGTDTQYF.

V gene TRBV2 combines with J gene TRBJ2-7, with TRBD2 matching 9 bases. In germline, CDR1 is SNHLY, CDR2 FYNNEI. The CDR3 spans 15 residues. Losses at the gene ends were 5 bases for V and 3 bases for J; bases not matched to a gene: 8. CDR3 nucleotide sequence: TGTGCCAGCAGTCCCGGGACTAGCCGGGACTACGAGCAGTACTTC. It encodes CASSPGTSRDYEQYF.

This clone was detected only a few times. The chain combines TRBV28 with TRBJ1-2; perhaps TRBD1 as D (5 bases). CDR3 size: 14 residues. Germline loops: CDR1 MDHEN, CDR2 SYDVKM. Trimming took off 7 bases at V and 2 bases at J, with 14 bases between the two ends. This chain's CDR3 is CASTLGVDNYGYTF. The CDR3 nucleotides are TGTGCCAGCACCTTAGGGGTGGACAACTATGGCTACACCTTC.

CDR3 sequence reads: CSARTGRNTEAFF. The CDR3, as DNA: TGCAGCGCCCGGACAGGGAGGAACACTGAAGCTTTCTTT. The chain carries TRBV29-1 and TRBJ1-1; 8 positions match TRBD1. CDR1 and CDR2 from the germline V gene are SQVTM and ANQGSEA. The CDR3 totals 13 residues. The V and J ends lost 7 bases and 1 base, in that order; junction bases with no gene match: 5.

V usage is TRBV6-5 and J usage is TRBJ2-3; 9 bases are shared with TRBD2. Germline CDR1 is MNHEY and CDR2 is SVGAGI. Trimming cost V 8 bases and J 4 bases; bases outside gene matches: 10. This CDR3 is built from 15 residues. The CDR3 DNA sequence: TGTGCCAGCGTTTTTGTAGCGGGAGACTCAGATACGCAGTATTTT. Translating gives CASVFVAGDSDTQYF.

The chain employs TRBV19 and TRBJ2-7, with TRBD2 matching over 10 bases. J was trimmed by 2 bases and V by 3 bases; bases with no gene match: 4. The CDR3 runs to 15 residues. CDR1 and CDR2 from the germline V gene are LNHDA and SQIVND (reference sequence). The CDR3 sequence is CASSISAGGPYEQYF. The CDR3 nucleotides are TGTGCCAGTAGTATTTCAGCGGGAGGGCCCTACGAGCAGTACTTC.

The rearrangement uses TRBV15 and TRBJ2-7, with D perhaps matching TRBD2 (5 bases). Per the germline V gene, CDR1 is LNHNV and CDR2 is YYDKDF (reference sequence). V was cut by 0 bases and J by 6 bases, with 9 bases left in between. The length of the CDR3 is 13 residues. The CDR3 is CATSRDLSGEQYF. The CDR3 DNA sequence: TGTGCCACCAGCAGAGATCTGAGCGGCGAGCAGTACTTC.

The chain recombines TRBV10-2 with TRBJ2-7; possible D gene TRBD1, 7 bases. V lost 3 bases and J lost 7, with 25 bases in between. CDR1 and CDR2 (germline): WSHSY, SAAADI. The CDR3 consists of 17 residues. In DNA, the CDR3 is TGCGCCAGCAGTGATAATCTTGGGGCAGGGGGGAGTGGGGAGCAGTACTTC. It specifies CASSDNLGAGGSGEQYF.

About this clone itself: Other DNA sequences from this sample encode an identical CDR3 as well. This chain uses TRBV5-1 with TRBJ2-1; 12 bases match TRBD2. Germline CDR1 reads SGHRS; CDR2 reads YFSETQ. The CDR3 consists of 16 residues. The V and J ends lost 4 bases and 5 bases, in that order; junction bases with no gene match: 7. CDR3 in amino acids: CASSLGGLAGHNEQFF. In DNA, the CDR3 is TGCGCCAGCAGCCTAGGGGGACTAGCGGGTCACAATGAGCAGTTCTTC.

V gene TRBV7-2 combines with J gene TRBJ2-7; TRBD1 matches 8 bases. After removal of 5 bases from V and 9 bases from J, the junction contained 6 bases not matched to a gene. There are 12 residues in the CDR3. From germline, CDR1 is SGHTA and CDR2 FQGNSA. CDR3 sequence reads: CASSVQGARQYF. The CDR3 nucleotides read TGTGCCAGCAGCGTTCAGGGGGCAAGGCAGTACTTC.

The V gene is TRBV4-1, the J gene TRBJ2-7; D is possibly TRBD1 (6 bases). The germline V and J ends were trimmed by 2 bases and 7 bases, with 9 bases remaining between them. Per germline, CDR1 MGHRA and CDR2 YSYEKL. CDR3 length: 12 residues. The CDR3 region has the DNA TGCGCCAGCAGCCAACTAACAGGGGAGCAGTACTTC. Translation gives CASSQLTGEQYF.

The chain's CDR3 is CAWSVVGGTEQYF. The DNA for the CDR3 is TGTGCCTGGAGTGTCGTGGGCGGGACCGAGCAGTACTTC. The chain has TRBV30 and TRBJ2-7; D is possibly TRBD2 (6 bases). This CDR3 comprises 13 residues. The germline V and J ends were trimmed by 0 bases and 6 bases, with 12 bases remaining between them. Per the germline V gene, CDR1 is GTSNPN and CDR2 is SVGIG (reference sequence).